The 23 T cell receptor beta chains below come from one sample, sequenced in a study of cytomegalovirus exposure and HLA in healthy donors (dated by TCRdb to 2015 to 2018). Receptor libraries were prepared by the immunoSEQ multiplex PCR assay. For the multiplex PCR, a mixture combining 60 forward primers for TCR Vbeta segments and 13 reverse primers for TCR Jbeta segments was used. TCRdb's version of the immuneACCESS table is confined to in-frame rearrangements and falls short of the full clone set. An unresolved V gene accounts for under half of the shortfall where checked; the remainder is of unknown origin. This sample lists about 180,000 clones; 75% to 85% were detected once. Jointly, the top ten make up under 7.5% of the sample. Sequencing was done on a sample of PBMCs. These receptors all stem from a man aged 25 to 40 in good health and CMV-seropositive.

The rearrangement links TRBV19 to TRBJ2-1; 10 bases align to TRBD1. V lost 8 bases, J lost 5 bases, and 3 bases stayed unmatched. Per germline, CDR1 LNHDA and CDR2 SQIVND (reference sequence). The CDR3 totals 13 residues. The CDR3 DNA reads TGTGCCAGTGGGACAGGGGAGGACAATGAGCAGTTCTTC. Residues: CASGTGEDNEQFF.

The V gene is TRBV5-1, the J gene TRBJ1-4; D gene uncertain. Trimming cost V 1 base and J 4 bases, with 14 bases left between them. CDR3 length: 16 residues. Germline values: CDR1 SGHRS, CDR2 YFSETQ. DNA of the CDR3: TGCGCCAGCAGCTTGTACGTAGGAGTGGGTAATGAAAAACTGTTTTTT. It encodes CASSLYVGVGNEKLFF. The whole variable domain, filled in from reference TRBV5-1 and TRBJ1-4, reads KAGVTQTPRYLIKTRGQQVTLSCSPISGHRSVSWYQQTPGQGLQFLFEYFSETQRNKGNFPGRFSGRQFSNSRSEMNVSTLELGDSALYLCASSLYVGVGNEKLFFGSGTQLSVL.

This clone has more than one count but fewer than ten. This chain connects TRBV6-1 to TRBJ2-6; 8 nucleotides agree with TRBD1. CDR3 length: 20 amino acids. Germline CDR1 MNHNS, CDR2 SASEGT. V trimming: 3 bases; J trimming: 0 bases; junction bases outside the gene matches: 13. The CDR3 DNA reads as TGTGCCAGCAGTGACCAATGGACAGGGATGTTGAGCTCTGGGGCCAACGTCCTGACTTTC. Translated, it gives CASSDQWTGMLSSGANVLTF.

The chain has TRBV6-6 and TRBJ2-5; 7 nucleotides align to TRBD2. The J call may be wrong; the DNA end is better matched by TRBJ2-7. CDR1 is MNHNY, CDR2 SVGAGI, per germline (reference sequence). The CDR3 spans 15 residues. CDR3 in DNA: TGTGCCAGCAGCCCAAGCAGGACTAGACCCTACGAGCAGTACTTC. The encoded protein is CASSPSRTRPYEQYF.

The table lists this clone with a count of one. The chain links TRBV2 to TRBJ1-2; D is possibly TRBD1 (6 bases). Trimming took 5 bases from V and 2 from J, leaving 21 bases between them. The germline V gene encodes CDR1 SNHLY and CDR2 FYNNEI. The CDR3 is made up of 17 amino acids. This CDR3 is CASSLTTGADLNYGYTF. For the CDR3, the DNA is TGTGCCAGCAGTCTCACGACAGGAGCCGACCTCAACTATGGCTACACCTTC.

The chain couples TRBV5-6 to TRBJ1-1; D gene unclear. The CDR3 covers 16 residues. Per germline, CDR1 SGHDT and CDR2 YYEEEE. Trimming removed 4 bases from V and 0 bases from J, with 16 bases in between. CDR3 loop: CASSLVPGSMNTEAFF. CDR3 nucleotides: TGTGCCAGCAGCCTAGTGCCTGGGAGCATGAACACTGAAGCTTTCTTT.

This clone was counted a few times. CDR3 amino acids: CASRTGGGLSNQPQHF. The DNA for the CDR3 is TGTGCCAGTAGGACAGGGGGGGGTCTTAGCAATCAGCCCCAGCATTTT. This chain uses TRBV19 with TRBJ1-5; 9 bases agree with TRBD1. Per the germline V gene, CDR1 is LNHDA and CDR2 is SQIVND (reference sequence). CDR3 size: 16 residues. Germline trimming cut 6 bases from V and 0 bases from J; bases unmatched to any gene: 6.

This clone was detected a few times. This chain links TRBV4-3 with TRBJ1-1, with 10 bases lining up with TRBD1. The CDR3 runs to 13 residues. Trimming cost V 6 bases and J 10 bases; bases outside gene matches: 8. The V gene's germline CDR1 is LGHNA and CDR2 YSLEER. The CDR3 nucleotides are TGCGCCAGCAGGCGGGACAGGGGTTTTGGAGCTTTCTTT. Amino acids: CASRRDRGFGAFF.

The CDR3 DNA reads as TGTGCCAGCAGACCCAGGGGGCGGAAGACCCAGTACTTC. Translating gives CASRPRGRKTQYF. V and J are TRBV21-1 and TRBJ2-5; whether TRBD1, the table's D call, matches the DNA was not checked. TRBV21-1 is assigned pseudogene status. The CDR3 covers 13 residues.

V usage is TRBV29-1 and J usage is TRBJ1-3; D may be TRBD1 (6 bases). This CDR3 has 14 residues. Germline V CDR1 and CDR2: SQVTM, ANQGSEA. The germline V and J ends were trimmed by 6 bases and 0 bases, with 12 bases remaining between them. Here the CDR3 DNA reads TGCAGCGTGAGGGGGACATACTCTGGAAACACCATATATTTT. Its translation: CSVRGTYSGNTIYF.

The rearrangement links TRBV6-1 to TRBJ2-1, with 8 bases fitting TRBD2. The CDR3 loop spans 14 amino acids. Germline CDR1 MNHNS, CDR2 SASEGT. After removal of 6 bases from V and 5 bases from J, the junction contained 6 bases not matched to a gene. CDR3: CASRSGRANNEQFF. CDR3 bases: TGTGCCAGCAGGTCCGGGAGGGCAAACAATGAGCAGTTCTTC.

Comment on this clone: One end of the junction is discordant with germline, which a read error may explain. The V and J genes are TRBV6-5 and TRBJ1-1; D is unclear. CDR3 length equals 15 residues. Germline V gives CDR1 MNHEY, CDR2 SVGAGI. The CDR3, as DNA: TGTGCCAGCAGTCCACATAGACTCTTGAACTCTGAAGCTTTCTTT. Its protein is CASSPHRLLNSEAFF.

This clone was counted between two and nine times. The sample has other DNA sequences that encode this CDR3 too. This chain uses TRBV14 with TRBJ2-5; D gene ambiguous. From germline, CDR1 is SGHDN and CDR2 FVKESK. V was pared by 2 bases and J by 2 bases, with 9 bases between. The CDR3 extends over 14 amino acids. CDR3 bases: TGTGCCAGCAGCCAACGAACTATTCAAGAGACCCAGTACTTC. It yields the protein CASSQRTIQETQYF.

This clone was counted a few times. The chain joins TRBV18 to TRBJ1-1; 8 bases are a match to TRBD1. The CDR3 contains 13 residues. Trimming cost V 5 bases and J 3 bases; bases outside gene matches: 2. Per germline, CDR1 KGHSH and CDR2 LQKENI. The CDR3 sequence is CASSATGDTEAFF. CDR3 sequence (DNA): TGTGCCAGCTCAGCGACAGGGGACACTGAAGCTTTCTTT.

This clone appeared a single time. The chain is built from TRBV21-1 and TRBJ1-1; the table's D call, TRBD1, has no DNA check behind it. TRBV21-1 is tagged as a pseudogene. This CDR3 spans 15 amino acids. The CDR3 region has the DNA TGTGCCAGCCCCCGGAGACAGGGGGCTGAGACTGAAGCTTTCTTT. Its protein is CASPRRQGAETEAFF.

The V call is TRBV5-8, the J call TRBJ2-1; D is unclear. Trimming stripped 0 bases from V and 0 bases from J, with 7 bases between. This CDR3 region has 15 residues. Germline V gives CDR1 SGHTS, CDR2 YDEGEE. CDR3 protein: CASSLGASSYNEQFF. The CDR3 bases are TGTGCCAGCAGCTTGGGCGCAAGCTCCTACAATGAGCAGTTCTTC.

J is TRBJ2-7 and V is TRBV11-2; a weak D match, TRBD1 (8 bases). This CDR3 is 15 amino acids long. Trimming cost V 1 base and J 6 bases, with 16 bases left between them. Germline loops: CDR1 SGHAT, CDR2 FQNNGV. CDR3 bases: TGTGCCAGCAGCTTAGCCCGGACAGGGAGGGGCGAGCAGTACTTC. Protein product: CASSLARTGRGEQYF. Combining the CDR3 with reference TRBV11-2 and TRBJ2-7 gives the whole variable domain EAGVAQSPRYKIIEKRQSVAFWCNPISGHATLYWYQQILGQGPKLLIQFQNNGVVDDSQLPKDRFSAERLKGVDSTLKIQPAKLEDSAVYLCASSLARTGRGEQYFGPGTRLTVT.

J is TRBJ2-5 and V is TRBV11-3; 8 bases align to TRBD2. Germline V gene sequence: CDR1 SGHNT, CDR2 YENEEA. The CDR3 covers 15 residues. Trimming took 6 bases from V and 0 from J; bases not matched to a gene: 6. The CDR3 sequence: CASRNSGENQETQYF. DNA of the CDR3: TGTGCCAGCAGGAATAGCGGGGAGAACCAAGAGACCCAGTACTTC.

This sequence joins TRBV30 and TRBJ2-7; tentative D call: TRBD1 (5 bases). Germline V gene sequence: CDR1 GTSNPN, CDR2 SVGIG (reference sequence). With 2 bases removed from V and 4 bases from J, the gap between germline ends came to 18 bases. This CDR3 spans 15 amino acids. DNA for the CDR3: TGTGCCTGGAGTCGACGTCGCCAGGGTACTTACGAGCAGTACTTC. Translation: CAWSRRRQGTYEQYF.

In its sample, this clone was seen once. The CDR3 protein is CASSRGLLAETQYF. The CDR3 DNA reads TGTGCCAGCAGCAGGGGACTACTAGCAGAGACCCAGTACTTC. The chain is built from TRBV5-6 and TRBJ2-5; 7 nucleotides agree with TRBD2. The CDR3 is 14 residues long. J was trimmed by 4 bases and V by 4 bases; bases with no gene match: 7. Germline values: CDR1 SGHDT, CDR2 YYEEEE.

This chain links TRBV10-2 with TRBJ2-7; 7 bases map to TRBD1. Germline CDR1 reads WSHSY; CDR2 reads SAAADI. CDR3 size: 15 residues. J lost 0 bases, V lost 2 bases, and 4 bases had no gene match. The CDR3 loop reads CASSEDRAGSYEQYF. CDR3 DNA: TGCGCCAGCAGTGAGGACAGGGCCGGCTCCTACGAGCAGTACTTC.

J is TRBJ1-2 and V is TRBV2, with 7 positions matching TRBD1. CDR1 is SNHLY and CDR2 is FYNNEI in the germline V gene. The CDR3 has 12 amino acids. V lost 9 bases and J lost 4; bases outside the gene matches: 5. In nucleotides, the CDR3 is TGTGCCAGGGGGGACAGAATCTATGGCTACACCTTC. It specifies CARGDRIYGYTF.

The J gene is TRBJ1-5, the V gene TRBV7-8, with 8 bases lining up with TRBD1. The length of the CDR3 is 15 residues. Germline-derived CDR1 and CDR2 are SGHVS and FQNEAQ. The junction had 10 bases not matched to a gene; V was cut back by 6 bases and J by 6 bases. The CDR3 reads CASSSPQDRAQPQHF. The DNA for the CDR3 is TGTGCCAGCAGTTCCCCTCAGGACAGGGCTCAGCCCCAGCATTTT.